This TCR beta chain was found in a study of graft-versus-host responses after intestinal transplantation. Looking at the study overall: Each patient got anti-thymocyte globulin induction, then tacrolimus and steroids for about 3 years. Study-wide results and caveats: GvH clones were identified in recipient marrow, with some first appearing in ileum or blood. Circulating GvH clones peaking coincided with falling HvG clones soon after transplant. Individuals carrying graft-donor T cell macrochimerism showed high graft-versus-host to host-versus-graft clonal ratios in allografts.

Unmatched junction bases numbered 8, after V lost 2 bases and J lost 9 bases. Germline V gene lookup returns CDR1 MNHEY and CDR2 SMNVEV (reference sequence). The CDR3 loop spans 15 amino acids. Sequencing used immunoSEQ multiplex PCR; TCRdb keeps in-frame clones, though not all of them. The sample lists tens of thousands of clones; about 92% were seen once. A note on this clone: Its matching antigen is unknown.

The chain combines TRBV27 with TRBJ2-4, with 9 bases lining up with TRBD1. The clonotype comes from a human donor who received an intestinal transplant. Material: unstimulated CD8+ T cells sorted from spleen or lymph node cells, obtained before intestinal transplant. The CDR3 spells CASSLKGTGTAIQYF. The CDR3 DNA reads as TGTGCCAGCAGTTTAAAGGGGACAGGGACCGCCATTCAGTACTTC.